These T cell receptor beta chains were read from a single sample in a study of CD8 T cells in ankylosing spondylitis. Using its own MiXCR run on the 5' RACE reads, TCRdb lists one record per CDR3 protein. The table records some 840,000 distinct CDR3 sequences, 12% of them present only once. The source material was blood, either unsorted or a sorted T cell fraction (not recorded which). The receptors here all came from a male donor with ankylosing spondylitis. Each CDR3 is given with its conserved first and last residue. The order of the fields is V gene, clone size, J gene, D gene, CDR3 protein, CDR3 DNA. The D gene is left open where the match is weak. A row's size may be missing; if present it is once, few, many or a size class.

V: TRBV20-1
size: NA
J: TRBJ2-1
D: TRBD2
CDR3: CSATNPAGVNEQFF
DNA: TGCAGTGCCACAAACCCTGCGGGGGTCAATGAGCAGTTCTTC

V: TRBV7-2
size: NA
J: TRBJ2-1
D: TRBD2
CDR3: CASRATSGSFHNEQFF
DNA: TGTGCCAGCAGGGCTACTAGCGGGAGTTTCCACAATGAGCAGTTCTTC

V: TRBV5-1
size: few
J: TRBJ2-1
D: NA
CDR3: CASSFGSGTYNEQFF
DNA: TGCGCCAGCAGCTTCGGTAGCGGCACCTACAATGAGCAGTTCTTC

V: TRBV11-2
size: few
J: TRBJ1-6
D: TRBD1
CDR3: CASSLPGTGDSPLHF
DNA: TGTGCCAGCAGCTTGCCCGGGACAGGGGATTCACCCCTCCACTTT

V: TRBV6-1
size: few
J: TRBJ1-4
D: NA
CDR3: CASTPRPPGKLFF
DNA: TGTGCCAGCACCCCCCGCCCCCCGGGAAAACTGTTTTTT

V: TRBV20-1
size: NA
J: TRBJ1-6
D: NA
CDR3: CSARVKDSYNSPLHF
DNA: TGCAGTGCTAGAGTTAAGGACTCCTATAATTCACCCCTCCACTTT

V: TRBV5-1
size: NA
J: TRBJ2-2
D: TRBD1
CDR3: CASSRRTGANTGELFF
DNA: TGCGCCAGCAGCCGTAGGACAGGGGCGAACACCGGGGAGCTGTTTTTT

V: TRBV20-1
size: few
J: TRBJ1-1
D: NA
CDR3: CSARLWGRQNTEAFF
DNA: TGCAGTGCTAGATTGTGGGGACGTCAGAACACTGAAGCTTTCTTT

V: TRBV7-9
size: NA
J: TRBJ1-4
D: NA
CDR3: CASSLEVENEKLFF
DNA: TGTGCCAGCAGCTTAGAGGTTGAAAATGAAAAACTGTTTTTT

V: TRBV4-3
size: NA
J: TRBJ2-3
D: TRBD2
CDR3: CASSQDVLAGGTQYF
DNA: TGCGCCAGCAGCCAAGATGTGCTAGCGGGGGGTACGCAGTATTTT

V: TRBV7-9
size: NA
J: TRBJ2-3
D: NA
CDR3: CASSLMRGGPGTDTQYF
DNA: TGTGCCAGCAGCTTAATGCGGGGAGGCCCGGGAACAGATACGCAGTATTTT

V: TRBV7-2
size: NA
J: TRBJ2-7
D: TRBD1
CDR3: CASSFLTGGPYEQYF
DNA: TGTGCCAGCAGCTTCCTGACAGGGGGTCCCTACGAGCAGTACTTC

V: TRBV20-1
size: NA
J: TRBJ2-1
D: TRBD1
CDR3: CSSTGQGVHEQFF
DNA: TGCAGCTCGACGGGACAGGGCGTCCATGAGCAGTTCTTC

V: TRBV7-9
size: NA
J: TRBJ1-6
D: NA
CDR3: CASSLDGHPLHF
DNA: TGTGCCAGCAGCTTAGACGGACATCCCCTCCACTTT

V: TRBV6-5
size: few
J: TRBJ1-2
D: TRBD1
CDR3: CASSYFEQGAEGYTF
DNA: TGTGCCAGCAGTTACTTCGAACAGGGGGCCGAAGGCTACACCTTC

V: TRBV7-2
size: few
J: TRBJ2-5
D: NA
CDR3: CASSPILATQYF
DNA: TGTGCCAGCAGCCCCATACTAGCGACCCAGTACTTC

V: TRBV4-2
size: few
J: TRBJ1-1
D: NA
CDR3: CASSQGVGETEAFF
DNA: TGTGCCAGCAGCCAAGGAGTCGGTGAGACTGAAGCTTTCTTT

V: TRBV12-3/TRBV12-4
size: many
J: TRBJ2-1
D: NA
CDR3: CASSLALGLPSSYNEQFF
DNA: TGTGCCAGCAGTTTAGCGCTGGGGTTACCGAGCTCCTACAATGAGCAGTTCTTC

V: TRBV18
size: few
J: TRBJ2-7
D: NA
CDR3: CASSPFSQVYEQYF
DNA: TGTGCCAGCTCACCGTTCTCCCAGGTCTACGAGCAGTACTTC

V: TRBV7-6
size: NA
J: TRBJ2-4
D: TRBD1
CDR3: CASSLDRTGGLAKNIQYF
DNA: TGTGCCAGCAGCTTAGATCGGACAGGGGGATTAGCCAAAAACATTCAGTACTTC

V: TRBV10-3
size: few
J: TRBJ1-1
D: TRBD1
CDR3: CAIRGQGNTEAFF
DNA: TGTGCCATCAGGGGACAGGGAAACACTGAAGCTTTCTTT

V: TRBV19
size: few
J: TRBJ2-2
D: NA
CDR3: CASSGTVTGELFF
DNA: TGTGCCAGTAGCGGGACGGTCACCGGGGAGCTGTTTTTT

V: TRBV4-3
size: NA
J: TRBJ1-2
D: TRBD1
CDR3: CASGDRTSYGYTF
DNA: TGCGCCAGCGGGGACAGAACCTCCTATGGCTACACCTTC

V: TRBV20-1
size: NA
J: TRBJ1-5
D: TRBD1
CDR3: CSASRTGAGYQPQHF
DNA: TGCAGTGCTAGCCGTACAGGGGCAGGATACCAGCCCCAGCATTTT

V: TRBV7-2
size: NA
J: TRBJ1-2
D: TRBD1
CDR3: CASSPSLGQGQYGYTF
DNA: TGTGCCAGCAGCCCCTCCCTGGGACAGGGGCAATATGGCTACACCTTC

V: TRBV7-2
size: NA
J: TRBJ1-6
D: NA
CDR3: CASSYSWESPLHF
DNA: TGTGCCAGCAGCTACAGTTGGGAGTCACCCCTCCACTTT

V: TRBV20-1
size: few
J: TRBJ1-5
D: NA
CDR3: CSAIVLNQPQHF
DNA: TGCAGTGCTATTGTCCTAAATCAGCCCCAGCATTTT

V: TRBV6-2/TRBV6-3
size: NA
J: TRBJ1-2
D: NA
CDR3: CATGQNPYGYTF
DNA: TGTGCCACCGGACAGAATCCCTATGGCTACACCTTC

V: TRBV29-1
size: many
J: TRBJ2-7
D: NA
CDR3: CSVWGRRYEQYF
DNA: TGCAGCGTTTGGGGCAGACGCTACGAGCAGTACTTC

V: TRBV6-5
size: NA
J: TRBJ2-3
D: NA
CDR3: CASSYSKYTQYF
DNA: TGTGCCAGCAGTTACTCGAAATATACGCAGTATTTT

V: TRBV20-1
size: NA
J: TRBJ2-7
D: TRBD1
CDR3: CSASGLGDRAYEQYF
DNA: TGCAGTGCTAGTGGTCTAGGGGACAGGGCCTACGAGCAGTACTTC

V: TRBV29-1
size: few
J: TRBJ1-1
D: NA
CDR3: CSLGEPGTEAFF
DNA: TGCAGCCTCGGGGAGCCGGGCACTGAAGCTTTCTTT

V: TRBV5-1
size: many
J: TRBJ2-3
D: TRBD2
CDR3: CASSRAGSTDTQYF
DNA: TGTGCCAGCAGCCGAGCGGGGAGCACAGATACGCAGTATTTT

V: TRBV20-1
size: few
J: TRBJ1-5
D: NA
CDR3: CSAAGIGQPQHF
DNA: TGCAGTGCGGCGGGGATTGGGCAGCCCCAGCATTTT

V: TRBV7-2
size: NA
J: TRBJ2-7
D: TRBD2
CDR3: CASRPPGRGSYEQYF
DNA: TGTGCCAGCAGACCCCCAGGGAGGGGTTCCTACGAGCAGTACTTC

V: TRBV6-2/TRBV6-3
size: NA
J: TRBJ1-2
D: NA
CDR3: CASTTTDIYGYTF
DNA: TGTGCCAGCACCACTACAGATATCTATGGCTACACCTTC

V: TRBV20-1
size: few
J: TRBJ2-1
D: NA
CDR3: CSALTDAYNEQFF
DNA: TGCAGTGCCCTCACCGATGCCTACAATGAGCAGTTCTTC

V: TRBV29-1
size: NA
J: TRBJ2-7
D: TRBD2
CDR3: CSVRLGVAGDEQYF
DNA: TGCAGCGTGAGGTTGGGGGTAGCGGGGGATGAGCAGTACTTC

V: TRBV6-6
size: many
J: TRBJ1-2
D: NA
CDR3: CASITETGTGYTF
DNA: TGTGCCAGCATCACGGAAACAGGGACCGGCTACACCTTC

V: TRBV7-2
size: few
J: TRBJ2-5
D: TRBD1
CDR3: CASSPRGREETQYF
DNA: TGTGCCAGCAGTCCAAGGGGGCGCGAGGAGACCCAGTACTTC

V: TRBV20-1
size: many
J: TRBJ2-7
D: NA
CDR3: CSASKGKEQYF
DNA: TGCAGTGCTAGTAAGGGGAAGGAGCAGTACTTC

V: TRBV28
size: NA
J: TRBJ2-1
D: NA
CDR3: CASSSGVRSYNEQFF
DNA: TGTGCCAGCAGCTCAGGGGTTAGGTCCTACAATGAGCAGTTCTTC

V: TRBV4-3
size: NA
J: TRBJ1-2
D: TRBD1
CDR3: CASSQYTGGRGYTF
DNA: TGCGCCAGCAGCCAGTACACAGGGGGCCGTGGCTACACCTTC

V: TRBV20-1
size: few
J: TRBJ2-7
D: NA
CDR3: CSARLSGSYEQYF
DNA: TGCAGTGCTAGACTTAGCGGTTCCTACGAGCAGTACTTC

V: TRBV5-1
size: many
J: TRBJ2-7
D: TRBD2
CDR3: CASSSGLAYEQYF
DNA: TGCGCCAGCAGCTCGGGACTAGCCTACGAGCAGTACTTC